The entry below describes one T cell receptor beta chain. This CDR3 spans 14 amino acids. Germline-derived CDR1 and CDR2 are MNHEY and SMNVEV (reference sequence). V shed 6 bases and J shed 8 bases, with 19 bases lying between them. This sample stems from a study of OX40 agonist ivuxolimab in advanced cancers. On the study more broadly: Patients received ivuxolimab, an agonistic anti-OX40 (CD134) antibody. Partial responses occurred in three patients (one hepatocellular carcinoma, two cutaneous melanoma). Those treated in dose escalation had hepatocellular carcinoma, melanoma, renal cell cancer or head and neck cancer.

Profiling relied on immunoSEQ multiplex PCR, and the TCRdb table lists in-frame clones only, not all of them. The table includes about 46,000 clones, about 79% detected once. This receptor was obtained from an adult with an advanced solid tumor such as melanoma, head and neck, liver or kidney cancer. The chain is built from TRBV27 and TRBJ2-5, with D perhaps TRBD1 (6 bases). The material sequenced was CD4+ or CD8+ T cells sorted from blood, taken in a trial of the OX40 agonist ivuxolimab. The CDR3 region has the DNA TGTGCCAGCAGGGGGATGGGACAATCTATAACCCAGTACTTC. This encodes CASRGMGQSITQYF.